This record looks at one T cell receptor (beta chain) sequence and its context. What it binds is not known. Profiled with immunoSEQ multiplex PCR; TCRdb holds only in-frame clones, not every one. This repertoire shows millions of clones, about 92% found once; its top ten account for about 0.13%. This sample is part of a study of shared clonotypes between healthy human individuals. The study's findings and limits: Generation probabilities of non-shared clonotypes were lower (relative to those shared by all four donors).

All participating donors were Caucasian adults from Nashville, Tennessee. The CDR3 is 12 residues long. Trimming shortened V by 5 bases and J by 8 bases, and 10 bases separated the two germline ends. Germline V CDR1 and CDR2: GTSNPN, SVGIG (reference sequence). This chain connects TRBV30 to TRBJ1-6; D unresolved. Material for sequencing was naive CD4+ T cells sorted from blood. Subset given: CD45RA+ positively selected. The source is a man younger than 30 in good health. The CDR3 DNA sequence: TGTGCCTGGGGATACACTGATTCACCCCTCCACTTT. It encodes CAWGYTDSPLHF. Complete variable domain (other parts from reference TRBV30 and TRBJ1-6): SQTIHQWPATLVQPVGSPLSLECTVEGTSNPNLYWYRQAAGRGLQLLFYSVGIGQISSEVPQNLSASRPQDRQFILSSKKLLLSDSGFYLCAWGYTDSPLHFGNGTRLTVT.